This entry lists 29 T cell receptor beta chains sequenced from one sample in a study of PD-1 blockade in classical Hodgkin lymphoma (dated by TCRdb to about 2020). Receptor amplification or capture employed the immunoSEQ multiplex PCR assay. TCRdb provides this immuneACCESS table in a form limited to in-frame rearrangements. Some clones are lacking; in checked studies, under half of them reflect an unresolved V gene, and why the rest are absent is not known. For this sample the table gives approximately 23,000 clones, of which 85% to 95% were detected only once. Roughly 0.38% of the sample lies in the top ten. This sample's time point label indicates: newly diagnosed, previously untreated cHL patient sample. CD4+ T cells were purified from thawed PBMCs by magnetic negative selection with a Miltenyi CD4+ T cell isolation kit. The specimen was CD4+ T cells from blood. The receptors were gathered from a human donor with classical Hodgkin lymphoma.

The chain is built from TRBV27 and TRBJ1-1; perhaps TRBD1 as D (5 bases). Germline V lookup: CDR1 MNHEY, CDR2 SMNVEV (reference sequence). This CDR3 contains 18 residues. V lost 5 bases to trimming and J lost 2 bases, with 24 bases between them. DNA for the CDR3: TGTGCCAGCAGTCCGTATTGGGCCTTCGCGGGGGTTAACACTGAAGCTTTCTTT. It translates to CASSPYWAFAGVNTEAFF.

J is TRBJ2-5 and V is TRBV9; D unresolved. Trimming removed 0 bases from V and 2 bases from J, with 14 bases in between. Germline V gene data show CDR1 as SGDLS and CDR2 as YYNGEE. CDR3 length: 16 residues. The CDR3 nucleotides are TGTGCCAGCAGCGTAGGAGGATTAGTATTTCAAGAGACCCAGTACTTC. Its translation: CASSVGGLVFQETQYF. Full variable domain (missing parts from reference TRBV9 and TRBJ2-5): DSGVTQTPKHLITATGQRVTLRCSPRSGDLSVYWYQQSLDQGLQFLIQYYNGEERAKGNILERFSAQQFPDLHSELNLSSLELGDSALYFCASSVGGLVFQETQYFGPGTRLLVL.

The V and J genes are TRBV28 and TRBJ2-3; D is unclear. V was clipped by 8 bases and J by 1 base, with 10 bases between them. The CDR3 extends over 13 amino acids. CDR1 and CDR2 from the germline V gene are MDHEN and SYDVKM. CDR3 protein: CASWVGGTDTQYF. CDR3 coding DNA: TGTGCCAGCTGGGTCGGAGGCACAGATACGCAGTATTTT.

CDR3 amino acids: CASSLVPGSYEQYF. The CDR3 coding sequence is TGCGCCAGCAGCTTGGTTCCGGGGAGCTACGAGCAGTACTTC. The chain is built from TRBV5-1 and TRBJ2-5, with D tentatively TRBD2 (5 bases). The assigned J gene may be wrong: the sequence end matches TRBJ2-7 better. The CDR3 consists of 14 residues. Germline CDR1 and CDR2: SGHRS and YFSETQ.

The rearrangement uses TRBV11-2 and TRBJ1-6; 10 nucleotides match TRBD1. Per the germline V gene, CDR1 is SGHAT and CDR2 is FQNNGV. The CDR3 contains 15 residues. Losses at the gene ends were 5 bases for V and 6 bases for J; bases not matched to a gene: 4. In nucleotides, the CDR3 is TGTGCCAGCAGCCGAGGGGACAGGGGTAATTCACCCCTCCACTTT. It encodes CASSRGDRGNSPLHF.

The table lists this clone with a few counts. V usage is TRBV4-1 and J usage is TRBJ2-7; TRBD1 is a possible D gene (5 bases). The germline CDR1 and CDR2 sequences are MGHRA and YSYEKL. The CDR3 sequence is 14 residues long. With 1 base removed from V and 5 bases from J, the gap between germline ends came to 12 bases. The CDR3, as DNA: TGCGCCAGCAGCCAAGGTAACAGGCCCCACGAGCAGTACTTC. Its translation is CASSQGNRPHEQYF.

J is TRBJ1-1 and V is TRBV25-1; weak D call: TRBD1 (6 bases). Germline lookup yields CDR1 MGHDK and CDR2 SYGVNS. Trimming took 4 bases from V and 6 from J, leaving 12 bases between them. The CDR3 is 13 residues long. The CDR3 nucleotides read TGTGCCAGCAGTGCCCGGGGGCTCGCTGAAGCTTTCTTT. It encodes CASSARGLAEAFF.

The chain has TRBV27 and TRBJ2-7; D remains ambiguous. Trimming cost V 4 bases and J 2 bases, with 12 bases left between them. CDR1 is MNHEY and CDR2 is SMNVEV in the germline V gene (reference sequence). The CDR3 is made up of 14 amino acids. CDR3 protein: CASSSAQEAYEQYF. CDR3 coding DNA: TGTGCCAGCAGTTCCGCCCAAGAGGCCTACGAGCAGTACTTC.

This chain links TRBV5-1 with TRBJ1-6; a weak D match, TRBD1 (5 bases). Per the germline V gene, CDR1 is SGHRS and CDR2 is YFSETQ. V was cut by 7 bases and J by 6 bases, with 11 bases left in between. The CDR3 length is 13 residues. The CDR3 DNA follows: TGCGCCAGCTGTAGGGGTCTTAATTCACCCCTCCACTTT. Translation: CASCRGLNSPLHF.

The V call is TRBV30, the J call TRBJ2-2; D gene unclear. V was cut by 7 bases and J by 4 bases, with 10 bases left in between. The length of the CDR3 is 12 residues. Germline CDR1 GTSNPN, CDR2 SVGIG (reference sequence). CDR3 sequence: CAFRGRTGELFF. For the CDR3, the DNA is TGTGCCTTCCGTGGGCGCACCGGGGAGCTGTTTTTT.

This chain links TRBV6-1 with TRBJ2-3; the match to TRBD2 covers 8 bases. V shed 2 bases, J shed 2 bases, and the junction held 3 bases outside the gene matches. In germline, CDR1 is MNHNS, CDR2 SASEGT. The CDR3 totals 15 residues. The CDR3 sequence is CASSETGGYTDTQYF. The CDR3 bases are TGTGCCAGCAGTGAAACGGGAGGGTACACAGATACGCAGTATTTT.

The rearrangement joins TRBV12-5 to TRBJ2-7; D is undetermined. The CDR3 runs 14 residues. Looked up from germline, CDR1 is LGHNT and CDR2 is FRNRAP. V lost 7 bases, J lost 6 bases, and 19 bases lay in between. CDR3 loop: CASARPGLQGEQYF. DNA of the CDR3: TGTGCTAGTGCCCGACCCGGATTGCAAGGCGAGCAGTACTTC.

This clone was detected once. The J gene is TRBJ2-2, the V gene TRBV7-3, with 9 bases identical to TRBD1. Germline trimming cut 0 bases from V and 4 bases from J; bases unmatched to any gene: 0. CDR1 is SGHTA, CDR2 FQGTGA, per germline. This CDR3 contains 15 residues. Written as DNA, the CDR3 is TGTGCCAGCAGCTTAACGGGACAGGGCACCGGGGAGCTGTTTTTT. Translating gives CASSLTGQGTGELFF.

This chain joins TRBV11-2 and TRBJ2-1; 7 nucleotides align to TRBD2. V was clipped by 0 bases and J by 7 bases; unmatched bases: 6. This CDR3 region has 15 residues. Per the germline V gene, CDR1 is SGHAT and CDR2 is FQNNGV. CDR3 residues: CASSLDRLAVNEQFF. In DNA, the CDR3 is TGTGCCAGCAGCTTAGATCGGCTAGCGGTGAATGAGCAGTTCTTC.

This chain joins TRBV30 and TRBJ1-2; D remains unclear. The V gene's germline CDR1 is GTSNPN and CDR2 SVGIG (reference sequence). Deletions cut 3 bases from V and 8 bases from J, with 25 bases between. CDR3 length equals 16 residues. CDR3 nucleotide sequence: TGTGCCTGGAGAGGACTTTTAGGAACCTCCGGGAGGGGCTACACCTTC. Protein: CAWRGLLGTSGRGYTF.

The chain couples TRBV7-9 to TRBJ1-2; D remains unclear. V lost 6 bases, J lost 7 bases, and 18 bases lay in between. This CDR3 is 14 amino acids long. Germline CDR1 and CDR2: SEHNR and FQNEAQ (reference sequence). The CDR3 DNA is TGTGCCAGCAGTCGATTCCGGGAGTTGGCTGGCTACACCTTC. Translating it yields CASSRFRELAGYTF.

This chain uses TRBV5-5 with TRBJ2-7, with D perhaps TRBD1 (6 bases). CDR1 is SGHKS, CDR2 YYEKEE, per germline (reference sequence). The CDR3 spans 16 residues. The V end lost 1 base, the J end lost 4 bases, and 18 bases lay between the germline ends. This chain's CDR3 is CASSLRQGILAYEQYF. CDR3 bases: TGTGCCAGCAGCTTGAGGCAGGGGATATTGGCGTACGAGCAGTACTTC.

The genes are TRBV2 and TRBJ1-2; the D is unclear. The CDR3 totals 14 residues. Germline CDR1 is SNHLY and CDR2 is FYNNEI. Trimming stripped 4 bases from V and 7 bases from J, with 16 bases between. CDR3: CASSVGRFPSGYTF. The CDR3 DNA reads TGTGCCAGCAGTGTTGGGAGATTTCCCTCTGGCTACACCTTC.

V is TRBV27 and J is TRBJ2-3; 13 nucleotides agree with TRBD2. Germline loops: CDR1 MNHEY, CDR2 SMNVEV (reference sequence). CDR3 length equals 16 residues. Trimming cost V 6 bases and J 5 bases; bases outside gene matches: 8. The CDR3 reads CASSLHGLAGEDTQYF. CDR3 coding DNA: TGTGCCAGCAGCTTACACGGACTAGCGGGAGAAGATACGCAGTATTTT.

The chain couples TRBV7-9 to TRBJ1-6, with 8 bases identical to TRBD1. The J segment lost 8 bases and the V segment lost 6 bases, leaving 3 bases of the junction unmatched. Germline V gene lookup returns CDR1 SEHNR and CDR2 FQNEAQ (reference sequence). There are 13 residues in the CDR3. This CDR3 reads CASSSTGDSPLHF. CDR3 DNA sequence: TGTGCCAGCAGTTCGACAGGGGATTCACCCCTCCACTTT.

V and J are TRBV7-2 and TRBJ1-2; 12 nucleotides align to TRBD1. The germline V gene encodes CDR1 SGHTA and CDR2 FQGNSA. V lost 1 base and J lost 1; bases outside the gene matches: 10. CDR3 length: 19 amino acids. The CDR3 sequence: CASSLVSGTGGFGNYGYTF. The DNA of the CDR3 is TGTGCCAGCAGCTTAGTTTCCGGGACAGGGGGCTTTGGTAACTATGGCTACACCTTC.

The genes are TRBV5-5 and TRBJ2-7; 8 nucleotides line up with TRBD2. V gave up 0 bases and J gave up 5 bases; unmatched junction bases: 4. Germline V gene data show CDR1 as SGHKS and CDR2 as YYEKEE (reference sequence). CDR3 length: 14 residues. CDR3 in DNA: TGTGCCAGCAGCTTGGCCGGGCGGGAGGACGAGCAGTACTTC. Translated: CASSLAGREDEQYF.

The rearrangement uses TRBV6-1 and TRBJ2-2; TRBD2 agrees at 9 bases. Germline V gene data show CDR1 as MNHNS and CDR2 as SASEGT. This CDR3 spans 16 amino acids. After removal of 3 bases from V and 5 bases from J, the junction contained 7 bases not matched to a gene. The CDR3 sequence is CASSDLASGTTGELFF. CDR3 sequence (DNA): TGTGCCAGCAGTGATCTGGCTAGCGGGACGACCGGGGAGCTGTTTTTT.

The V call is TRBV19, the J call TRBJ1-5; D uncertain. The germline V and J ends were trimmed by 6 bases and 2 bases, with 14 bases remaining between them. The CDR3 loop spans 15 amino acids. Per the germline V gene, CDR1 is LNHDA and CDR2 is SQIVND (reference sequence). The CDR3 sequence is CASSVERFGNQPQHF. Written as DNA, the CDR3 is TGTGCCAGTAGCGTGGAAAGGTTCGGCAATCAGCCCCAGCATTTT. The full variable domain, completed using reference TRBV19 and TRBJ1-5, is DGGITQSPKYLFRKEGQNVTLSCEQNLNHDAMYWYRQDPGQGLRLIYYSQIVNDFQKGDIAEGYSVSREKKESFPLTVTSAQKNPTAFYLCASSVERFGNQPQHFGDGTRLSIL.

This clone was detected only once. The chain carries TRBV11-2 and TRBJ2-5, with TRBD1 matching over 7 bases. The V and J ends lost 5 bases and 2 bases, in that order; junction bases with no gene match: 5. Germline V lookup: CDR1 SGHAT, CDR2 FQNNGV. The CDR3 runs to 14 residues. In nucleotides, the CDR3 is TGTGCCAGCAGCCGTAGGACAGGACAAGAGACCCAGTACTTC. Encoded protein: CASSRRTGQETQYF. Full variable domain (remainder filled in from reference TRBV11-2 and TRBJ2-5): EAGVAQSPRYKIIEKRQSVAFWCNPISGHATLYWYQQILGQGPKLLIQFQNNGVVDDSQLPKDRFSAERLKGVDSTLKIQPAKLEDSAVYLCASSRRTGQETQYFGPGTRLLVL.

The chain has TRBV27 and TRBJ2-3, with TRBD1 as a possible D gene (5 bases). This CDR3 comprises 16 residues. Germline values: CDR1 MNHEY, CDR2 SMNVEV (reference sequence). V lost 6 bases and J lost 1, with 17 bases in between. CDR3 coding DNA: TGTGCCAGCAGGCTCGTAAGGGGCTGGGGCACAGATACGCAGTATTTT. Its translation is CASRLVRGWGTDTQYF.

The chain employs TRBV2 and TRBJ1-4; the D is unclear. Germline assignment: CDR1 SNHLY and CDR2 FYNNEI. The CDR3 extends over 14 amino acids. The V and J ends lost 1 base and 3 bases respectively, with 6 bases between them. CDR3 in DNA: TGTGCCAGCAGTGAAGGGTTGGCTAATGAAAAACTGTTTTTT. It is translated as CASSEGLANEKLFF.

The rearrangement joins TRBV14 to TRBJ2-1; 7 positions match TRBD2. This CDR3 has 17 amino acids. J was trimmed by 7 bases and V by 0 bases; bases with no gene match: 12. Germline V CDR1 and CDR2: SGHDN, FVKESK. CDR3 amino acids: CASSQEPRLAPQNEQFF. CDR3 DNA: TGTGCCAGCAGCCAAGAGCCCCGACTAGCCCCTCAGAATGAGCAGTTCTTC.

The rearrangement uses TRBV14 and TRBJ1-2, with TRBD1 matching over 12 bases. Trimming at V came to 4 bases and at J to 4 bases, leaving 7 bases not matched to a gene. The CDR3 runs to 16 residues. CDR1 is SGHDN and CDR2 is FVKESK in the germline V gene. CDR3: CASSLRDRGPIYGYTF. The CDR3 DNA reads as TGTGCCAGCAGCCTAAGGGACAGGGGGCCTATCTATGGCTACACCTTC.